This T cell receptor (beta chain) is drawn from a study of early T cells in non-severe SARS-CoV-2 infection. The overall study: Sequencing targeted bulk RNA from unsorted whole blood, leaving chains unpaired. Findings and caveats of the study: There was a bias toward anti-spike CD8 responses in VDJdb matching, which missed private and CD4 specificities.

Trimming stripped 2 bases from V and 3 bases from J, with 13 bases between. Germline CDR1 is KGHSH and CDR2 is LQKENI. The CDR3 sequence is 15 residues long. This clonotype was picked up many times. Antigen: not known. In the library, individual cDNA molecules carried attached unique molecular identifiers. TCRdb reanalysed the 5' RACE reads using MiXCR and keeps one entry per CDR3 protein. This sample has 55,000 to 75,000 distinct CDR3 sequences; about 8.4% occur once, and the top ten carry more than 3%. V gene TRBV18 combines with J gene TRBJ1-1; no reliable D call. This sequence was found in an adult who was a healthcare worker with PCR-confirmed SARS-CoV-2 infection or an uninfected control (not recorded which). The sequenced material came from whole blood. The CDR3 sequence is CASSPGIWTHTEAFF. The CDR3 DNA is TGTGCCAGCTCACCAGGAATCTGGACTCACACTGAAGCTTTCTTT.